Each of the 20 T cell receptor beta chains below was sequenced from the same sample in a study of STAT5B mutations in CD4+ large granular lymphocyte leukemia. TCRdb keeps only in-frame clones here, not all; method: immunoSEQ multiplex PCR. The repertoire has 30,000 to 40,000 clones, approximately 88% of them found once; the top ten carry 0.95% to 1%. Sequenced sample: CD4+ T cells from blood buffy coats. Source of these receptors: a human donor in good health.

This chain uses TRBV6-5 with TRBJ1-4; 7 bases map to TRBD1. Germline V CDR1 and CDR2: MNHEY, SVGAGI. With 2 bases clipped from V and 2 bases from J, the junction kept 2 bases outside the gene matches. The CDR3 runs 15 residues. The CDR3 region has the DNA TGTGCCAGCAGTTACACAGGGGTGACTAATGAAAAACTGTTTTTT. This encodes CASSYTGVTNEKLFF.

The gene calls are TRBV10-3 and TRBJ2-2; a weak D match, TRBD1 (6 bases). The V gene lost 9 bases and the J gene lost 2 bases, with 10 bases spanning the gap. The CDR3 is 13 amino acids. The germline V gene has CDR1 ENHRY and CDR2 SYGVKD. CDR3 amino acids: CAMRQANTGELFF. CDR3 sequence (DNA): TGTGCCATGAGACAGGCCAACACCGGGGAGCTGTTTTTT.

The V call is TRBV7-3, the J call TRBJ2-7, with D maybe TRBD1 (5 bases). Germline CDR1 reads SGHTA; CDR2 reads FQGTGA. Deletions cut 5 bases from V and 5 bases from J, with 16 bases between. The CDR3 contains 14 residues. CDR3 bases: TGTGCCAGCAGCCGTCAGGGATTCGTCAACGAGCAGTACTTC. It yields the protein CASSRQGFVNEQYF. The whole variable domain, filled in from reference TRBV7-3 and TRBJ2-7, reads GAGVSQTPSNKVTEKGKYVELRCDPISGHTALYWYRQSLGQGPEFLIYFQGTGAADDSGLPNDRFFAVRPEGSVSTLKIQRTERGDSAVYLCASSRQGFVNEQYFGPGTRLTVT.

J is TRBJ2-3 and V is TRBV7-2; a weak D match, TRBD2 (6 bases). CDR3 length: 16 amino acids. Between the trimmed V and J ends, which lost 1 base and 1 base, there was a span of 12 bases. Germline V CDR1 and CDR2: SGHTA, FQGNSA. CDR3 DNA sequence: TGTGCCAGCAGCTTAGGTTTCCAGCGGGGCACAGATACGCAGTATTTT. Its translation: CASSLGFQRGTDTQYF.

The chain couples TRBV9 to TRBJ2-1; a possible D gene is TRBD1 (5 bases). The CDR3 has 15 amino acids. Germline V gene data show CDR1 as SGDLS and CDR2 as YYNGEE. V lost 4 bases, J lost 7 bases, and 18 bases lay in between. DNA for the CDR3: TGTGCCAGCAGCCTTATTTCCGACAGCATAAATGAGCAGTTCTTC. Encoded protein: CASSLISDSINEQFF.

The chain has TRBV29-1 and TRBJ1-5; tentatively, D is TRBD1 (6 bases). V was trimmed by 7 bases and J by 3 bases, leaving 10 bases between them. There are 12 residues in the CDR3. The germline CDR1 and CDR2 sequences are SQVTM and ANQGSEA. In nucleotides, the CDR3 is TGCAGCGCCGGGACACCCAATCAGCCCCAGCATTTT. Amino acids: CSAGTPNQPQHF. The whole variable domain, filled in from reference TRBV29-1 and TRBJ1-5, reads SAVISQKPSRDICQRGTSLTIQCQVDSQVTMMFWYRQQPGQSLTLIATANQGSEATYESGFVIDKFPISRPNLTFSTLTVSNMSPEDSSIYLCSAGTPNQPQHFGDGTRLSIL.

In nucleotides, the CDR3 is TGTGCCAGCAGTTCTAGAGATACGCAGTATTTT. It specifies CASSSRDTQYF. The rearrangement uses TRBV5-8 and TRBJ2-3; D not resolved. Trimming removed 5 bases from V and 5 bases from J, with 6 bases in between. Germline CDR1 and CDR2: SGHTS and YDEGEE. The CDR3 loop spans 11 amino acids.

This chain links TRBV7-8 with TRBJ2-3; the D gene is possibly TRBD2 (6 bases). Per the germline V gene, CDR1 is SGHVS and CDR2 is FQNEAQ. Trimming removed 2 bases from V and 5 bases from J, with 17 bases in between. CDR3 size: 16 residues. CDR3 DNA sequence: TGTGCCAGCAGCTTATGGGTCGGGAGTGAAGGAGATACGCAGTATTTT. As protein: CASSLWVGSEGDTQYF.

As DNA, the CDR3 is TGTGCCAGCTCACCATGGCAGGGAGAAGGAGCTTTCTTT. This codes for CASSPWQGEGAFF. The chain carries TRBV18 and TRBJ1-1; a possible D gene is TRBD1 (5 bases). The germline V gene has CDR1 KGHSH and CDR2 LQKENI. V was trimmed by 2 bases and J by 10 bases, leaving 14 bases between them. There are 13 residues in the CDR3. The complete variable domain, with remaining parts taken from reference TRBV18 and TRBJ1-1, reads NAGVMQNPRHLVRRRGQEARLRCSPMKGHSHVYWYRQLPEEGLKFMVYLQKENIIDESGMPKERFSAEFPKEGPSILRIQQVVRGDSAAYFCASSPWQGEGAFFGQGTRLTVV.

This clone came up a few times. Other DNA sequences in the sample encode the same CDR3. This chain joins TRBV5-1 and TRBJ1-2; D remains ambiguous. CDR1 and CDR2 (germline): SGHRS, YFSETQ. V lost 2 bases and J 4 bases, leaving 6 bases between the germline ends. The CDR3 loop spans 12 amino acids. The CDR3 is CASSFAAYGYTF. Written as DNA, the CDR3 is TGCGCCAGCAGCTTTGCGGCCTATGGCTACACCTTC. The whole variable domain, remainder taken from reference TRBV5-1 and TRBJ1-2, is KAGVTQTPRYLIKTRGQQVTLSCSPISGHRSVSWYQQTPGQGLQFLFEYFSETQRNKGNFPGRFSGRQFSNSRSEMNVSTLELGDSALYLCASSFAAYGYTFGSGTRLTVV.

The V call is TRBV7-9, the J call TRBJ2-7, with TRBD1 identical over 9 bases. This CDR3 is built from 15 residues. The V gene's germline CDR1 is SEHNR and CDR2 FQNEAQ (reference sequence). Trimming removed 6 bases from V and 3 bases from J; junction bases left unmatched: 9. The CDR3 is CASSSWTGDDYEQYF. The CDR3 region has the DNA TGTGCCAGCAGTTCCTGGACAGGGGACGACTACGAGCAGTACTTC.

The chain employs TRBV4-1 and TRBJ1-2; 8 positions agree with TRBD1. The germline CDR1 and CDR2 sequences are MGHRA and YSYEKL. Trimming at V came to 2 bases and at J to 7 bases, leaving 12 bases not matched to a gene. This CDR3 contains 16 residues. The CDR3 DNA reads as TGCGCCAGCAGCCAACCGCGGACAGGGAGGGTGGGTGGCTACACCTTC. Amino acid sequence: CASSQPRTGRVGGYTF.

The chain joins TRBV7-2 to TRBJ1-1; 8 bases are a match to TRBD1. This CDR3 spans 14 amino acids. The ends lost 3 bases at V and 1 base at J; junction bases unmatched: 1. Germline CDR1 SGHTA, CDR2 FQGNSA. Here the CDR3 DNA reads TGTGCCAGCAGCTTCGGACAGGGGAACACTGAAGCTTTCTTT. Its protein product is CASSFGQGNTEAFF.

J is TRBJ2-3 and V is TRBV7-2, with 10 bases fitting TRBD1. V dropped 6 bases and J dropped 7; count of bases not matched to a gene: 7. Germline CDR1 SGHTA, CDR2 FQGNSA. The CDR3 extends over 14 amino acids. CDR3 region: CASRSGTGENTQYF. The DNA of the CDR3 is TGTGCCAGCAGGTCCGGGACAGGGGAGAATACGCAGTATTTT.

The chain employs TRBV4-2 and TRBJ2-7, with TRBD2 matching over 8 bases. This CDR3 contains 15 residues. From germline, CDR1 is LGHNA and CDR2 YNFKEQ. The V gene end was trimmed by 1 base and the J gene end by 0 bases; junction bases not matched to a gene: 2. The CDR3 DNA sequence: TGTGCCAGCAGCCAAGGCGGGGGGATCTCCTACGAGCAGTACTTC. Residues: CASSQGGGISYEQYF.

V gene TRBV7-6 combines with J gene TRBJ2-1, with 8 bases fitting TRBD2. CDR1 and CDR2 from the germline V gene are SGHVS and FNYEAQ. V dropped 7 bases and J dropped 0; count of bases not matched to a gene: 2. This CDR3 has 14 amino acids. CDR3 bases: TGTGCCAGCAAAGCGGGGGCCTCCTACAATGAGCAGTTCTTC. Translating gives CASKAGASYNEQFF.

The chain uses TRBV19 and TRBJ2-5; TRBD2 aligns across 9 bases. The length of the CDR3 is 14 residues. Germline trimming cut 7 bases from V and 3 bases from J; bases unmatched to any gene: 6. Germline assignment: CDR1 LNHDA and CDR2 SQIVND (reference sequence). This chain's CDR3 is CASNGGRAEETQYF. For the CDR3, the DNA is TGTGCCAGTAACGGCGGGAGGGCTGAAGAGACCCAGTACTTC.

This chain connects TRBV10-3 to TRBJ1-2; no firm D call. The CDR3 extends over 11 amino acids. The germline V gene encodes CDR1 ENHRY and CDR2 SYGVKD. Trimming took 11 bases from V and 2 from J, leaving 9 bases between them. The CDR3, as DNA: TGTGCCTCCCGGGAAAACTATGGCTACACCTTC. Translating gives CASRENYGYTF.

The V gene is TRBV13, the J gene TRBJ1-2; no reliable D call. CDR3 length equals 16 residues. Germline V gene data show CDR1 as PRHDT and CDR2 as FYEKMQ (reference sequence). The V end lost 4 bases, the J end lost 5 bases, and 20 bases lay between the germline ends. The CDR3 sequence is CASSSYGLPDLYGYTF. As DNA, the CDR3 is TGTGCCAGCAGCTCGTATGGGCTTCCGGACCTTTATGGCTACACCTTC.

The table lists this clone with a few counts. The gene calls are TRBV7-9 and TRBJ2-3; possibly TRBD2 for D (5 bases). The CDR3 runs to 12 residues. Per germline, CDR1 SEHNR and CDR2 FQNEAQ (reference sequence). The ends were cut back, 4 bases at V and 5 bases at J, with 7 bases in the middle. The CDR3 DNA reads as TGTGCCAGCAGCTCCAGCGGAGATACGCAGTATTTT. Translating it yields CASSSSGDTQYF.